Following are 28 T cell receptor beta chains from one sample sequenced in a study of T cell responses to AZD1222 COVID-19 vaccine. The protocol was immunoSEQ multiplex PCR, while the TCRdb copy is restricted to in-frame clones and leaves out a portion. The table lists 130,000 or so clones, more than 85% of them singletons. The specimen comprised peripheral blood, sampled 28 days after the second AZD1222 dose. These TCRs come from an adult who received the AZD1222 COVID-19 vaccine.

CDR3 amino acids: CASSLVVGGGPYEQYV. The CDR3 nucleotides are TGTGCCAGCAGCTTGGTGGTCGGGGGGGGTCCCTACGAGCAGTACGTC. The genes are TRBV5-6 and TRBJ2-7, with 8 bases identical to TRBD2. The junction had 7 bases not matched to a gene; V was cut back by 0 bases and J by 2 bases. The CDR3 sequence is 16 residues long. CDR1 SGHDT and CDR2 YYEEEE come from the germline V gene.

The CDR3 region is CASSETGHQPQHF. The CDR3 nucleotides are TGTGCCAGTAGTGAAACCGGGCATCAGCCCCAGCATTTT. The chain couples TRBV19 to TRBJ1-5; D gene unclear. V gave up 5 bases and J gave up 5 bases, with 10 bases separating them. There are 13 residues in the CDR3. CDR1 is LNHDA and CDR2 is SQIVND in the germline V gene (reference sequence).

The chain combines TRBV3-1 (or the pseudogene TRBV3-2) with TRBJ1-2; D gene uncertain. The CDR3 is 14 amino acids. Trimming cost V 4 bases and J 5 bases, with 14 bases left between them. The germline gives CDR1 LGHDT, CDR2 YNNKEL (reference sequence). The CDR3 DNA follows: TGTGCCAGCAGCCCACAATCTATAGGATATGGCTACACCTTC. Protein: CASSPQSIGYGYTF.

This clone was observed a few times. This chain connects TRBV27 to TRBJ2-1; TRBD2 aligns across 10 bases. CDR3 length: 16 amino acids. CDR1 is MNHEY, CDR2 SMNVEV, per germline (reference sequence). Trimming at V came to 1 base and at J to 6 bases, leaving 6 bases not matched to a gene. CDR3 loop: CASSLFSSGSGNEQFF. The CDR3 bases are TGTGCCAGCAGTTTATTCTCTAGCGGGAGTGGCAATGAGCAGTTCTTC.

In this sample, this clone turned up once. This chain links TRBV2 with TRBJ2-2; D possibly uses TRBD1 or TRBD2 (6 bases each). Germline V gives CDR1 SNHLY, CDR2 FYNNEI. This CDR3 contains 14 residues. Trimming shortened V by 7 bases and J by 3 bases, and 12 bases separated the two germline ends. The CDR3, as DNA: TGTGCCAGCATGCGGGACACTCACACCGGGGAGCTGTTTTTT. It codes for CASMRDTHTGELFF.

With regard to this clone: At the DNA level, this CDR3 is encoded by other sequences in the same sample as well. The rearrangement uses TRBV5-1 and TRBJ1-1; D is uncertain. CDR3 length: 14 residues. Germline V gene lookup returns CDR1 SGHRS and CDR2 YFSETQ. V lost 4 bases and J lost 2, with 12 bases in between. CDR3 DNA sequence: TGCGCCAGCAGCCTGGATCCAGTAAACACTGAAGCTTTCTTT. This translates into CASSLDPVNTEAFF. Looking up the rest from reference TRBV5-1 and TRBJ1-1 gives the full variable domain: KAGVTQTPRYLIKTRGQQVTLSCSPISGHRSVSWYQQTPGQGLQFLFEYFSETQRNKGNFPGRFSGRQFSNSRSEMNVSTLELGDSALYLCASSLDPVNTEAFFGQGTRLTVV.

The CDR3 protein is CASSVKGGQPSPLHF. CDR3 DNA: TGTGCCAGTAGTGTAAAAGGGGGACAGCCATCACCCCTCCACTTT. The chain combines TRBV19 with TRBJ1-6, with 7 nucleotides matching TRBD1. Losses at the gene ends were 5 bases for V and 10 bases for J; bases not matched to a gene: 11. The CDR3 consists of 15 residues. Germline loops: CDR1 LNHDA, CDR2 SQIVND (reference sequence).

The chain links TRBV2 to TRBJ1-2; 10 nucleotides match TRBD1. Per the germline V gene, CDR1 is SNHLY and CDR2 is FYNNEI. The CDR3 covers 17 residues. V shed 2 bases, J shed 4 bases, and the junction held 10 bases outside the gene matches. The CDR3 loop reads CASSENDGTGDIYGYTF. The DNA for the CDR3 is TGTGCCAGCAGTGAAAATGACGGGACAGGGGATATCTATGGCTACACCTTC.

The CDR3 is CATSDPIQGSGYTF. CDR3 coding DNA: TGTGCCACCAGTGATCCTATACAGGGAAGTGGCTACACCTTC. The chain employs TRBV24-1 and TRBJ1-2; D is possibly TRBD1 (6 bases). V lost 3 bases and J 7 bases, leaving 14 bases between the germline ends. Germline lookup yields CDR1 KGHDR and CDR2 SFDVKD. The CDR3 extends over 14 amino acids.

The V and J genes are TRBV6-5 and TRBJ1-2, with D possibly matching TRBD1 (5 bases). V was cut by 8 bases and J by 2 bases, with 12 bases left in between. Germline V CDR1 and CDR2: MNHEY, SVGAGI. The length of the CDR3 is 13 residues. CDR3 DNA sequence: TGTGCCAGCTCCGTCGGGGGAAACTATGGCTACACCTTC. It yields the protein CASSVGGNYGYTF.

V and J are TRBV21-1 and TRBJ2-2; TRBD1, the table's D call, was not compared with the DNA. TRBV21-1 is a documented pseudogene. This CDR3 has 15 amino acids. The CDR3 reads CASSTRDSHTGELFF. Written as DNA, the CDR3 is TGTGCCAGCAGCACCCGGGACAGCCACACCGGGGAGCTGTTTTTT.

V usage is TRBV5-5 and J usage is TRBJ2-3; D is unresolved. The CDR3 is made up of 15 amino acids. Germline V CDR1 and CDR2: SGHKS, YYEKEE (reference sequence). Trimming shortened V by 0 bases and J by 3 bases, and 11 bases separated the two germline ends. The CDR3 sequence: CASSLAPVGTDTQYF. The CDR3 DNA reads TGTGCCAGCAGCTTGGCCCCGGTGGGAACAGATACGCAGTATTTT.

This sequence joins TRBV30 and TRBJ1-5; D gene ambiguous. V lost 3 bases, J lost 2 bases, and 17 bases lay in between. The CDR3 sequence is 16 residues long. Germline CDR1 is GTSNPN and CDR2 is SVGIG (reference sequence). The DNA of the CDR3 is TGTGCCTGGAGCGCAGGACGCTTTGGGGGCAATCAGCCCCAGCATTTT. Encoded protein: CAWSAGRFGGNQPQHF.

The V gene is TRBV24-1, the J gene TRBJ2-1; either TRBD1 or TRBD2 may fit D (5 bases each). The CDR3 is 15 residues long. V gave up 4 bases and J gave up 3 bases, with 12 bases separating them. Germline CDR1 reads KGHDR; CDR2 reads SFDVKD. The DNA of the CDR3 is TGTGCCACCAGTGACCCGGGACCCAACTACAATGAGCAGTTCTTC. Translation: CATSDPGPNYNEQFF.

V and J are TRBV9 and TRBJ1-2, with 7 bases aligning to TRBD1. The J segment lost 4 bases and the V segment lost 0 bases, leaving 6 bases of the junction unmatched. The CDR3 has 15 residues. Germline V lookup: CDR1 SGDLS, CDR2 YYNGEE. The CDR3 region has the DNA TGTGCCAGCAGCGTAGCTACGGGACAGAGCTATGGCTACACCTTC. Amino acid sequence: CASSVATGQSYGYTF.

This clone has just one count. The V gene is TRBV24-1, the J gene TRBJ2-2; TRBD1 might be the D (6 bases). Between the trimmed V and J ends, which lost 5 bases and 7 bases, there was a span of 16 bases. The CDR3 sequence is 15 residues long. Germline V CDR1 and CDR2: KGHDR, SFDVKD. The CDR3 bases are TGTGCCACCAGTGCCCTTGTGGGGGCGTACGGGGAGCTGTTTTTT. Protein product: CATSALVGAYGELFF.

This chain links TRBV19 with TRBJ2-1, with a weak D call TRBD1 (5 bases). The CDR3 is 16 amino acids. CDR1 is LNHDA, CDR2 SQIVND, per germline (reference sequence). Trimming took off 5 bases at V and 1 base at J, with 15 bases between the two ends. The CDR3 here is CASSLTGSLSYNEQFF. The CDR3 nucleotides are TGTGCCAGTAGTTTAACAGGTTCCCTATCCTACAATGAGCAGTTCTTC.

The rearrangement uses TRBV7-6 and TRBJ2-1; 12 nucleotides line up with TRBD2. With 5 bases clipped from V and 15 bases from J, the junction kept 8 bases outside the gene matches. In germline, CDR1 is SGHVS, CDR2 FNYEAQ. The CDR3 totals 13 residues. The CDR3 DNA reads as TGTGCCAGCAGCGCCGCTAGCGGGGGGGTTGTGTTCTTC. This gives the protein CASSAASGGVVFF.

Note on this clone: A read error may account for a junction end that differs from germline. This chain uses TRBV30 with TRBJ1-3, with D perhaps matching TRBD1 (6 bases). Germline CDR1 reads GTSNPN; CDR2 reads SVGIG (reference sequence). This CDR3 contains 12 residues. CDR3: CAWSTNDRRAVF. Written as DNA, the CDR3 is TGTGCCTGGAGTACCAATGACAGGAGGGCGGTTTTT.

The chain carries TRBV7-2 and TRBJ2-7; D ambiguous. This CDR3 spans 14 amino acids. Trimming stripped 4 bases from V and 5 bases from J, with 15 bases between. CDR1 and CDR2 from the germline V gene are SGHTA and FQGNSA. CDR3 in amino acids: CASSSYTGADEQYV. The DNA for the CDR3 is TGTGCCAGCAGCTCTTACACCGGTGCGGACGAGCAGTACGTC.

V gene TRBV6-6 combines with J gene TRBJ1-2; no clear D gene. The CDR3 has 15 amino acids. Per the germline V gene, CDR1 is MNHNY and CDR2 is SVGAGI (reference sequence). V lost 7 bases, J lost 0 bases, and 15 bases lay in between. The CDR3 DNA follows: TGTGCCAGCACCACCCCTAACCGGCCTAACTATGGCTACACCTTC. It yields the protein CASTTPNRPNYGYTF.

This clone occurred once. The V and J genes are TRBV6-1 and TRBJ1-4; D may be TRBD1 (5 bases). The length of the CDR3 is 18 residues. V dropped 0 bases and J dropped 0 bases, with 14 bases sitting between them. CDR1 is MNHNS and CDR2 is SASEGT in the germline V gene. CDR3 coding DNA: TGTGCCAGCAGTGAAGCGCCCCCCGGGGGGGCAACTAATGAAAAACTGTTTTTT. As protein: CASSEAPPGGATNEKLFF.

The chain couples TRBV14 to TRBJ1-1, with TRBD1 identical over 8 bases. Germline V lookup: CDR1 SGHDN, CDR2 FVKESK. After removal of 4 bases from V and 6 bases from J, the junction contained 7 bases not matched to a gene. The CDR3 is 14 residues long. The CDR3 here is CASSPRGLRAEAFF. CDR3 sequence (DNA): TGTGCCAGCAGCCCCAGGGGGCTGAGGGCTGAAGCTTTCTTT.

The genes are TRBV30 and TRBJ2-2; the match to TRBD2 covers 7 bases. From germline, CDR1 is GTSNPN and CDR2 SVGIG (reference sequence). This CDR3 has 15 residues. The V gene end was trimmed by 1 base and the J gene end by 3 bases; junction bases not matched to a gene: 5. DNA for the CDR3: TGTGCCTGGAGTGCGCAGCGGGGTTACACCGGGGAGCTGTTTTTT. Translation gives CAWSAQRGYTGELFF. Full variable domain (rest looked up from reference TRBV30 and TRBJ2-2): SQTIHQWPATLVQPVGSPLSLECTVEGTSNPNLYWYRQAAGRGLQLLFYSVGIGQISSEVPQNLSASRPQDRQFILSSKKLLLSDSGFYLCAWSAQRGYTGELFFGEGSRLTVL.

The CDR3 DNA sequence: TGTGCCAGCAGCTTAGGAGGAAACACAGATACGCAGTATTTT. This translates into CASSLGGNTDTQYF. This sequence joins TRBV11-3 and TRBJ2-3, with D unresolved. Trimming took off 1 base at V and 2 bases at J, with 7 bases between the two ends. In germline, CDR1 is SGHNT, CDR2 YENEEA. The CDR3 is 14 residues long.

The chain uses TRBV7-9 and TRBJ1-1; the D gene is possibly TRBD1 (5 bases). This CDR3 spans 13 amino acids. V lost 4 bases and J lost 6, with 12 bases in between. The V gene's germline CDR1 is SEHNR and CDR2 FQNEAQ (reference sequence). CDR3: CASSSGTFSEAFF. DNA of the CDR3: TGTGCCAGCAGCTCCGGGACCTTCTCTGAAGCTTTCTTT.

This clone was picked up a small number of times. The chain employs TRBV19 and TRBJ1-1; D ambiguous. The V and J ends lost 1 base and 3 bases respectively, with 12 bases between them. Per germline, CDR1 LNHDA and CDR2 SQIVND (reference sequence). There are 15 residues in the CDR3. CDR3 protein: CASSIGIGPDTEAFF. The CDR3 bases are TGTGCCAGTAGTATAGGAATAGGGCCCGACACTGAAGCTTTCTTT.

The rearrangement uses TRBV7-2 and TRBJ2-6, with unresolved D. Germline V gene data show CDR1 as SGHTA and CDR2 as FQGNSA. V lost 2 bases to trimming and J lost 1 base, with 3 bases between them. The CDR3 sequence is 14 residues long. As DNA, the CDR3 is TGTGCCAGCAGCTTACAGTCTGGGGCCAACGTCCTGACTTTC. Its protein product is CASSLQSGANVLTF.